Below are 22 T cell receptor beta chains sequenced from a single sample in a study of blood T cell repertoires in COVID-19. TCRdb's copy holds only in-frame clones and misses some; the assay was immunoSEQ multiplex PCR. The table has 55,000 to 75,000 clones, roughly three quarters seen once. The material sequenced was peripheral blood. The receptors originated from an elderly man with acute or convalescent COVID-19.

V is TRBV9 and J is TRBJ1-4; D is perhaps TRBD1 (5 bases). Germline values: CDR1 SGDLS, CDR2 YYNGEE. The CDR3 runs to 15 residues. V lost 0 bases and J lost 8, with 14 bases in between. The CDR3 coding sequence is TGTGCCAGCAGCGTAGCGGCAGGGTTAGGGGAAAAACTGTTTTTT. This codes for CASSVAAGLGEKLFF.

The rearrangement uses TRBV21-1 and TRBJ2-3; the table names TRBD2, a call not compared with the DNA. TRBV21-1 is listed as a pseudogene. The CDR3 consists of 19 residues. CDR3 sequence: CASKKPGGRQREWTDTQYF. In nucleotides, the CDR3 is TGTGCCAGCAAAAAACCCGGGGGCAGGCAGCGGGAGTGGACAGATACGCAGTATTTT.

V gene TRBV7-8 combines with J gene TRBJ1-3; D gene unclear. Per germline, CDR1 SGHVS and CDR2 FQNEAQ. The CDR3 length is 16 residues. With 5 bases removed from V and 0 bases from J, the gap between germline ends came to 14 bases. The CDR3 sequence is CASSQPGGISGNTIYF. The CDR3 DNA reads as TGTGCCAGCAGCCAGCCAGGAGGTATCTCTGGAAACACCATATATTTT.

This clone was found a few times. In DNA form, the CDR3 reads TGTGCCAGCAGCTTAGGAACAGGGCTGTTCCACGAGCAGTACTTC. It specifies CASSLGTGLFHEQYF. The chain is built from TRBV7-6 and TRBJ2-7; a weak D match, TRBD1 (6 bases). Between the trimmed V and J ends, which lost 1 base and 5 bases, there was a span of 15 bases. The CDR3 covers 15 residues. Germline lookup yields CDR1 SGHVS and CDR2 FNYEAQ.

The V and J genes are TRBV7-2 and TRBJ1-2, with D possibly being TRBD1 (5 bases). The CDR3 contains 14 residues. Germline V gene data show CDR1 as SGHTA and CDR2 as FQGNSA. Trimming removed 3 bases at V and 1 base at J, with 9 bases between. The CDR3 DNA follows: TGTGCCAGCAGCTTGCTTAGGGGTAACTATGGCTACACCTTC. This gives the protein CASSLLRGNYGYTF.

The rearrangement joins TRBV6-4 to TRBJ2-5; the match to TRBD2 covers 10 bases. The V gene's germline CDR1 is MRHNA and CDR2 SNTAGT. The CDR3 contains 18 residues. V trimming: 4 bases; J trimming: 4 bases; junction bases outside the gene matches: 15. CDR3: CASSGPTSGHPGGETQYF. The DNA of the CDR3 is TGTGCCAGCAGTGGCCCGACTAGCGGGCACCCTGGGGGAGAGACCCAGTACTTC.

In its sample, this clone was seen many times. The rearrangement links TRBV7-6 to TRBJ2-7; TRBD1 agrees at 9 bases. V was pared by 6 bases and J by 1 base, with 7 bases of the junction left unmatched. Germline V lookup: CDR1 SGHVS, CDR2 FNYEAQ. The CDR3 spans 15 residues. This CDR3 reads CASSSLQGASYEQYF. The CDR3 nucleotides read TGTGCCAGCAGTTCATTACAGGGGGCGTCCTACGAGCAGTACTTC.

This clone is medium-sized within its sample. This rearrangement joins TRBV5-1 to TRBJ1-5; D might be TRBD1 (6 bases). The CDR3 extends over 15 amino acids. Per the germline V gene, CDR1 is SGHRS and CDR2 is YFSETQ. V was shortened by 0 bases and J by 6 bases, with 13 bases between the two germline ends. CDR3 in amino acids: CASSLGGGQAQPQHF. CDR3 nucleotide sequence: TGCGCCAGCAGCTTGGGTGGGGGCCAAGCTCAGCCCCAGCATTTT.

The V gene is TRBV29-1, the J gene TRBJ1-1; possibly TRBD1 for D (5 bases). This CDR3 spans 12 amino acids. Deletions cut 7 bases from V and 4 bases from J, with 13 bases between. Per germline, CDR1 SQVTM and CDR2 ANQGSEA. The CDR3 is CSGVTGPTEAFF. The CDR3 DNA follows: TGCAGCGGAGTCACAGGTCCCACTGAAGCTTTCTTT.

The chain links TRBV6-2 or TRBV6-3 to TRBJ1-1; perhaps TRBD1 as D (6 bases). The CDR3 sequence is 16 residues long. The germline V gene has CDR1 MNHEY and CDR2 SVGEGT. V was shortened by 2 bases and J by 4 bases, with 17 bases between the two germline ends. The CDR3 coding sequence is TGTGCCAGCAGTTACGGGGGCCTGGGGCGAGGCACTGAAGCTTTCTTT. This encodes CASSYGGLGRGTEAFF.

The chain combines TRBV10-2 with TRBJ2-3, with 7 bases identical to TRBD2. The ends lost 8 bases at V and 4 bases at J; junction bases unmatched: 6. The CDR3 runs to 13 residues. CDR1 and CDR2 (germline): WSHSY, SAAADI. The DNA for the CDR3 is TGCGCCAGCGGCGGGAGTCGCGCAGATACGCAGTATTTT. This gives the protein CASGGSRADTQYF.

This sequence joins TRBV7-2 and TRBJ2-7; TRBD2 matches 12 bases. Per the germline V gene, CDR1 is SGHTA and CDR2 is FQGNSA. The V and J ends lost 6 bases and 0 bases, in that order; junction bases with no gene match: 6. This CDR3 spans 16 amino acids. The CDR3 loop reads CASRPTSGGTSYEQYF. DNA for the CDR3: TGTGCCAGCAGACCCACTAGCGGGGGGACCTCCTACGAGCAGTACTTC.

This clone was seen ten or more times. The chain has TRBV5-6 and TRBJ1-2; D is unclear. The length of the CDR3 is 14 residues. In germline, CDR1 is SGHDT, CDR2 YYEEEE. Trimming took 3 bases from V and 1 from J, leaving 10 bases between them. The DNA of the CDR3 is TGTGCCAGCAGCTCCGATTGGAGTAACTATGGCTACACCTTC. It specifies CASSSDWSNYGYTF.

This sequence joins TRBV7-2 and TRBJ2-3, with D perhaps matching TRBD2 (5 bases). The germline V gene has CDR1 SGHTA and CDR2 FQGNSA. The CDR3 has 16 amino acids. V gave up 1 base and J gave up 4 bases, with 15 bases separating them. CDR3 residues: CASSLEEARGADTQYF. The DNA for the CDR3 is TGTGCCAGCAGCTTAGAGGAGGCTCGTGGCGCAGATACGCAGTATTTT.

V gene TRBV10-3 combines with J gene TRBJ2-5; the D gene is possibly TRBD1 (6 bases). Deletions cut 3 bases from V and 5 bases from J, with 19 bases between. The CDR3 covers 16 residues. The germline CDR1 and CDR2 sequences are ENHRY and SYGVKD. CDR3 in DNA: TGTGCCATCAGTGAAGGGACACCCGCCCGGGGTGAGACCCAGTACTTC. It encodes CAISEGTPARGETQYF.

V usage is TRBV9 and J usage is TRBJ2-2; 9 nucleotides align to TRBD2. The trim removed 3 bases at V and 5 bases at J, leaving 5 bases unmatched. The CDR3 is 15 residues long. CDR1 and CDR2 (germline): SGDLS, YYNGEE. CDR3 in amino acids: CASSALAGMTGELFF. CDR3 DNA sequence: TGTGCCAGCAGCGCCCTAGCGGGAATGACCGGGGAGCTGTTTTTT. Filled out from reference TRBV9 and TRBJ2-2, the complete variable domain reads DSGVTQTPKHLITATGQRVTLRCSPRSGDLSVYWYQQSLDQGLQFLIQYYNGEERAKGNILERFSAQQFPDLHSELNLSSLELGDSALYFCASSALAGMTGELFFGEGSRLTVL.

The V gene is TRBV7-8, the J gene TRBJ1-1; D might be TRBD1 (5 bases). The length of the CDR3 is 14 residues. Germline V gene sequence: CDR1 SGHVS, CDR2 FQNEAQ. V shed 1 base and J shed 1 base, with 7 bases lying between them. DNA for the CDR3: TGTGCCAGCAGCTTAGGGGGGGGGAACACTGAAGCTTTCTTT. The encoded protein is CASSLGGGNTEAFF. The full variable domain, completed using reference TRBV7-8 and TRBJ1-1, is GAGVSQSPRYKVAKRGQDVALRCDPISGHVSLFWYQQALGQGPEFLTYFQNEAQLDKSGLPSDRFFAERPEGSVSTLKIQRTQQEDSAVYLCASSLGGGNTEAFFGQGTRLTVV.

This sequence joins TRBV9 and TRBJ1-5; 8 nucleotides line up with TRBD1. The CDR3 is 14 amino acids. In germline, CDR1 is SGDLS, CDR2 YYNGEE. The V segment lost 4 bases and the J segment 6 bases; nucleotides outside the gene matches: 6. DNA for the CDR3: TGTGCCAGCAGCCCTACAGGGGGGGGTCAGCCCCAGCATTTT. It codes for CASSPTGGGQPQHF.

The chain has TRBV7-3 and TRBJ1-1; no reliable D call. The CDR3 is made up of 14 amino acids. Trimming removed 0 bases at V and 5 bases at J, with 10 bases between. Germline CDR1 SGHTA, CDR2 FQGTGA. DNA for the CDR3: TGTGCCAGCAGCTTAACGAGTACGGGGACTGAAGCTTTCTTT. Its protein product is CASSLTSTGTEAFF.

The rearrangement uses TRBV27 and TRBJ2-7; D possibly corresponds to TRBD1 (6 bases). Germline loops: CDR1 MNHEY, CDR2 SMNVEV (reference sequence). This CDR3 is 14 amino acids long. Trimming pared 7 bases from V and 3 bases from J, leaving 16 bases between. The CDR3 nucleotides are TGTGCCAGCAAAATGGATGGGGGCCTCTACGAGCAGTACTTC. This encodes CASKMDGGLYEQYF.

The gene calls are TRBV20-1 and TRBJ2-7; no firm D call. Germline lookup yields CDR1 DFQATT and CDR2 SNEGSKA (reference sequence). The CDR3 runs to 11 residues. The V gene lost 2 bases and the J gene lost 4 bases, with 6 bases spanning the gap. The DNA for the CDR3 is TGCAGTGCTAGAACTCTTTACGAGCAGTACTTC. Its protein is CSARTLYEQYF.

This chain connects TRBV4-2 to TRBJ2-2; TRBD2 matches at 8 bases. The CDR3 sequence is 16 residues long. Germline V gene data show CDR1 as LGHNA and CDR2 as YNFKEQ. The ends lost 4 bases at V and 6 bases at J; junction bases unmatched: 10. The CDR3 reads CASSRTAGESAGELFF. DNA of the CDR3: TGTGCCAGCAGCCGGACAGCGGGAGAGTCGGCCGGGGAGCTGTTTTTT.